The present T cell receptor (beta chain) was sequenced within a study of regulatory T cells in long-lasting Graves disease. Regarding the study as a whole: Only a small sample size was used, which may have cut accuracy.

With iRepertoire HTBI primers and Arm-PCR of CDR3 regions, TCR beta libraries were built. TCRdb fed the multiplex PCR reads into MiXCR, producing one record per CDR3 protein. The sample contains hundreds of thousands of distinct CDR3 sequences, more than 20% of which appear only once. The time point was: persistent/refractory GD, antithyroid drugs over 5 years with positive TRAb. There was RNA extracted from PBMCs, and the TCR library was made from it. V was pared by 3 bases and J by 7 bases, with 9 bases between. The CDR3 covers 13 residues. Many counts were recorded for this clonotype. What it binds is not known.

The receptor was derived from a female donor with Graves disease. This sequence joins TRBV12-3 or TRBV12-4 and TRBJ1-4; D unclear. The sample here was peripheral blood mononuclear cells (PBMCs), taken when the disease was refractory, from a patient treated with antithyroid drugs. CDR3 sequence reads: CASSLLLGEKLFF. The DNA for the CDR3 is TGTGCCAGCAGTTTGCTGTTGGGTGAAAAACTGTTTTTT.